These 18 T cell receptor beta chains were sequenced from one sample in a study of T cell changes during pregnancy in multiple sclerosis. Sequencing was performed with immunoSEQ multiplex PCR; in TCRdb, only in-frame clones are kept and a portion is missing. The data contain over 85,000 clones, around 92% of them singletons. Here the sequenced sample was peripheral blood, taken after pregnancy. All receptors derive from a female donor in good health, enrolled as a control in a pregnancy study.

The V gene is TRBV14, the J gene TRBJ1-2; D not certain. Germline assignment: CDR1 SGHDN and CDR2 FVKESK. Trimming removed 2 bases at V and 4 bases at J, with 11 bases between. This CDR3 comprises 14 residues. Written as DNA, the CDR3 is TGTGCCAGCAGCCAATTGCGGGGAACCTATGGCTACACCTTC. This translates into CASSQLRGTYGYTF.

The rearrangement links TRBV10-2 to TRBJ1-2; D is possibly TRBD1 (6 bases). CDR3 length equals 16 residues. Germline V gives CDR1 WSHSY, CDR2 SAAADI. Trimming removed 2 bases from V and 0 bases from J, with 13 bases in between. The CDR3 DNA follows: TGCGCCAGCAGTGAGAGTGGGGGCCGATCTAACTATGGCTACACCTTC. Translating gives CASSESGGRSNYGYTF.

This chain uses TRBV7-6 with TRBJ2-7; TRBD2 aligns across 11 bases. The CDR3 is 16 amino acids. V gave up 2 bases and J gave up 7 bases; unmatched junction bases: 10. The germline V gene has CDR1 SGHVS and CDR2 FNYEAQ. CDR3 sequence (DNA): TGTGCCAGCAGCTTAAGGCTAGCGGGGGGTAGTACGGAGCAGTACTTC. Its translation is CASSLRLAGGSTEQYF.

The chain uses TRBV7-9 and TRBJ2-7; tentative D call: TRBD2 (6 bases). The V end lost 1 base, the J end lost 2 bases, and 12 bases lay between the germline ends. This CDR3 region has 15 residues. Germline V gene sequence: CDR1 SEHNR, CDR2 FQNEAQ (reference sequence). The CDR3 here is CASSLEGSGPYEQYF. The CDR3 nucleotides are TGTGCCAGCAGCTTAGAGGGCAGCGGGCCCTACGAGCAGTACTTC.

V usage is TRBV9 and J usage is TRBJ1-1, with 7 nucleotides matching TRBD1. V dropped 0 bases and J dropped 1; count of bases not matched to a gene: 12. The V gene's germline CDR1 is SGDLS and CDR2 YYNGEE. This CDR3 is built from 18 residues. CDR3 protein: CASSVGANRGPRNTEAFF. The CDR3 DNA follows: TGTGCCAGCAGCGTAGGAGCTAACAGGGGACCAAGGAACACTGAAGCTTTCTTT. Full variable domain (rest looked up from reference TRBV9 and TRBJ1-1): DSGVTQTPKHLITATGQRVTLRCSPRSGDLSVYWYQQSLDQGLQFLIQYYNGEERAKGNILERFSAQQFPDLHSELNLSSLELGDSALYFCASSVGANRGPRNTEAFFGQGTRLTVV.

V is TRBV7-3 and J is TRBJ2-1; TRBD1 might be the D (6 bases). The CDR3 is made up of 17 amino acids. V lost 1 base and J 0 bases, leaving 13 bases between the germline ends. Looked up from germline, CDR1 is SGHTA and CDR2 is FQGTGA. CDR3 nucleotide sequence: TGTGCCAGCAGCTTAATGCCAGGGGCCACCTCCTACAATGAGCAGTTCTTC. Its protein product is CASSLMPGATSYNEQFF.

The CDR3 DNA follows: TGCGCCAGCAGCCCCGAGAGCCAGGGGGGTTATGGCTACACCTTC. Protein: CASSPESQGGYGYTF. This sequence joins TRBV4-3 and TRBJ1-2; 7 bases agree with TRBD1. V trimming: 4 bases; J trimming: 5 bases; junction bases outside the gene matches: 10. Germline values: CDR1 LGHNA, CDR2 YSLEER. This CDR3 is built from 15 residues.

This chain uses TRBV7-9 with TRBJ1-1, with D hard to call. Germline V gene sequence: CDR1 SEHNR, CDR2 FQNEAQ (reference sequence). The CDR3 consists of 12 residues. The V end lost 5 bases, the J end lost 6 bases, and 10 bases lay between the germline ends. The CDR3: CASSGYRAEAFF. In nucleotides, the CDR3 is TGTGCCAGCAGCGGGTACAGAGCTGAAGCTTTCTTT.

This clone was detected once. The V call is TRBV6-5, the J call TRBJ1-2, with TRBD1 matching over 7 bases. CDR3 length equals 13 residues. Germline CDR1 is MNHEY and CDR2 is SVGAGI. Losses at the gene ends were 8 bases for V and 9 bases for J; bases not matched to a gene: 12. The CDR3 here is CASCPTTGVRYTF. The DNA of the CDR3 is TGTGCCAGCTGTCCCACAACAGGGGTGCGCTACACCTTC.

The chain has TRBV4-3 and TRBJ1-3; D is unclear. Per the germline V gene, CDR1 is LGHNA and CDR2 is YSLEER. The V end lost 1 base, the J end lost 2 bases, and 9 bases lay between the germline ends. The CDR3 runs 15 residues. The CDR3 DNA is TGCGCCAGCAGCCAAGGAGGAAGAGCTGGAAACACCATATATTTT. It codes for CASSQGGRAGNTIYF.

This clone was observed a single time. This chain uses TRBV7-3 with TRBJ2-3, with 9 bases lining up with TRBD2. The CDR3 totals 15 residues. The ends lost 4 bases at V and 5 bases at J; junction bases unmatched: 7. CDR1 SGHTA and CDR2 FQGTGA come from the germline V gene. CDR3 DNA: TGTGCCAGCAGCTCCGGGGCTAGCGGGGTAGATACGCAGTATTTT. Protein: CASSSGASGVDTQYF.

In this sample, this clone turned up once. V gene TRBV11-2 combines with J gene TRBJ2-3; 8 positions agree with TRBD2. Germline CDR1 SGHAT, CDR2 FQNNGV. Germline trimming cut 3 bases from V and 1 base from J; bases unmatched to any gene: 0. The CDR3 covers 14 residues. This CDR3 reads CASSFGGGTDTQYF. CDR3 DNA sequence: TGTGCCAGCAGCTTCGGGGGGGGCACAGATACGCAGTATTTT.

V and J are TRBV7-8 and TRBJ2-5; 8 bases are shared with TRBD1. The length of the CDR3 is 15 residues. Germline CDR1 SGHVS, CDR2 FQNEAQ. V shed 3 bases, J shed 2 bases, and the junction held 5 bases outside the gene matches. CDR3: CASSFVTGGQETQYF. The CDR3 DNA reads as TGTGCCAGCAGCTTCGTTACAGGGGGTCAAGAGACCCAGTACTTC.

The chain couples TRBV28 to TRBJ2-2; TRBD2 might be the D (5 bases). CDR3 length: 13 residues. Trimming took 7 bases from V and 1 from J, leaving 7 bases between them. Germline CDR1 MDHEN, CDR2 SYDVKM. DNA for the CDR3: TGTGCCAGCATTGGGAGGAACACCGGGGAGCTGTTTTTT. Protein product: CASIGRNTGELFF.

The rearrangement uses TRBV28 and TRBJ1-6, with D unresolved. This CDR3 is 14 amino acids long. The V end was cut by 6 bases, the J end by 0 bases, with 6 bases between. CDR1 is MDHEN and CDR2 is SYDVKM in the germline V gene. CDR3 loop: CASSSSSYNSPLHF. The CDR3, as DNA: TGTGCCAGCAGCTCCAGCTCCTATAATTCACCCCTCCACTTT.

The chain employs TRBV18 and TRBJ1-2; TRBD1 agrees at 7 bases. Germline CDR1 and CDR2: KGHSH and LQKENI. The trim removed 3 bases at V and 1 base at J, leaving 8 bases unmatched. The CDR3 runs to 16 residues. The CDR3 bases are TGTGCCAGCTCACCCGGGCAGGGACAGCTTAACTATGGCTACACCTTC. This sequence encodes CASSPGQGQLNYGYTF.

The rearrangement links TRBV7-3 to TRBJ2-2, with D tentatively TRBD1 (5 bases). Germline V gives CDR1 SGHTA, CDR2 FQGTGA. The CDR3 extends over 18 amino acids. V lost 1 base and J lost 2, with 17 bases in between. CDR3 sequence reads: CASSLMPLTATNTGELFF. CDR3 DNA: TGTGCCAGCAGCTTAATGCCCCTGACAGCCACTAACACCGGGGAGCTGTTTTTT.

V usage is TRBV15 and J usage is TRBJ2-3; 8 nucleotides align to TRBD2. Germline V gene data show CDR1 as LNHNV and CDR2 as YYDKDF (reference sequence). With 3 bases clipped from V and 2 bases from J, the junction kept 7 bases outside the gene matches. The CDR3 consists of 16 residues. In nucleotides, the CDR3 is TGTGCCACCAGCAGCGCCGGCGGGGGGTACACAGATACGCAGTATTTT. It encodes CATSSAGGGYTDTQYF.